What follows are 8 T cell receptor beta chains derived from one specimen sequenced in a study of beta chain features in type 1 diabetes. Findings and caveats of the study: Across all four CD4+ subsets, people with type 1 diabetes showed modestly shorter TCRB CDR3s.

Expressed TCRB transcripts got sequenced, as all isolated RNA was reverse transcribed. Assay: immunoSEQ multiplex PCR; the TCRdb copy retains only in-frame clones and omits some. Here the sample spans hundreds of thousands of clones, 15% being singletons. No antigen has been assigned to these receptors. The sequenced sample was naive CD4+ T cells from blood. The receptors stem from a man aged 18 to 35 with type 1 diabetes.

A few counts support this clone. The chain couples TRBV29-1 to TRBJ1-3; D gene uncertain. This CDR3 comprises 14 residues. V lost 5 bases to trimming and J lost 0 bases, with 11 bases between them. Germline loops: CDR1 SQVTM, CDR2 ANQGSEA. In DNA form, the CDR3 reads TGCAGCGTTTCGTTGCGGGGCTCTGGAAACACCATATATTTT. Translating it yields CSVSLRGSGNTIYF.

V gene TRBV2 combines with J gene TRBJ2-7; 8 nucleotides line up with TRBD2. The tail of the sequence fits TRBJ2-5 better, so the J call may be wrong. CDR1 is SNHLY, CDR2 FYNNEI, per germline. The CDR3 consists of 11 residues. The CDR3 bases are TGTGCCAACAGACTAGCGGAGACCCAGTACTTC. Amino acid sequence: CANRLAETQYF.

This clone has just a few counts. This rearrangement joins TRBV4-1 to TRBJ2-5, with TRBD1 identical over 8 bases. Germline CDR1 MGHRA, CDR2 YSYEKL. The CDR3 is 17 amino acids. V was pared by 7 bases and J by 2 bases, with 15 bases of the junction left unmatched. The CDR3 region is CASTLFPFRDRQETQYF. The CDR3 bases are TGCGCCAGCACCCTCTTCCCTTTCCGGGACAGGCAAGAGACCCAGTACTTC.

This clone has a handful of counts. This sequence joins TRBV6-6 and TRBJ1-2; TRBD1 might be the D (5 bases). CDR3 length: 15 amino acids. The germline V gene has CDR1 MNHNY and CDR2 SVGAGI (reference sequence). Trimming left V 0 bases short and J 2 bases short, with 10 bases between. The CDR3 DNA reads TGTGCCAGCAGTTACTCGGGCAGGGAAAACTATGGCTACACCTTC. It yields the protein CASSYSGRENYGYTF.

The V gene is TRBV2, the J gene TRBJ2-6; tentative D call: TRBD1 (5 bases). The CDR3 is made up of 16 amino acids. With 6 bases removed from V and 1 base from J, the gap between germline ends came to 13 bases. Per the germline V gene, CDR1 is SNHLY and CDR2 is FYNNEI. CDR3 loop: CASSRLSGSGANVLTF. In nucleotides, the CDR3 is TGTGCCAGCAGCCGATTATCAGGGTCTGGGGCCAACGTCCTGACTTTC.

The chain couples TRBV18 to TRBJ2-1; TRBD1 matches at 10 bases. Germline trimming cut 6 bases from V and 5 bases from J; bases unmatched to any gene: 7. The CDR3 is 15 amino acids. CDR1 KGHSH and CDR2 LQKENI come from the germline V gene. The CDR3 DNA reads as TGTGCCAGCTCGCCCGACAGGGGGCCTGACAATGAGCAGTTCTTC. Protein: CASSPDRGPDNEQFF.

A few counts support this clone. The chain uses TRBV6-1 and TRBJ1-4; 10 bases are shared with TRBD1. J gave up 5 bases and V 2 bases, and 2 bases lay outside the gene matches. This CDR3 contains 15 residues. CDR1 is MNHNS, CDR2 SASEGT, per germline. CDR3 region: CASSEPGQGNEKLFF. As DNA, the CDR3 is TGTGCCAGCAGTGAACCGGGACAGGGGAATGAAAAACTGTTTTTT.

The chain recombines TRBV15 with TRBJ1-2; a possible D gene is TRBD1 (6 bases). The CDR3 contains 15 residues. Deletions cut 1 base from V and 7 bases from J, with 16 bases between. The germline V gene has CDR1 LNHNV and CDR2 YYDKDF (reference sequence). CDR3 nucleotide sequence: TGTGCCACCAGCAGAGGTGCGGCAGGGGATGGTGGCTACACCTTC. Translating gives CATSRGAAGDGGYTF.